These 15 T cell receptor beta chains originate from one sample sequenced in a study of control samples from healthy donors and cancer patients. Sequencing used immunoSEQ multiplex PCR; TCRdb keeps in-frame clones, though not all of them. The sample holds 130,000 to 150,000 clones, over 85% seen once. The sequencing input was blood. The receptor set was obtained from a man younger than 35 in good health.

The rearrangement joins TRBV5-6 to TRBJ2-5; D remains unclear. Trimming pared 3 bases from V and 7 bases from J, leaving 16 bases between. This CDR3 is built from 14 residues. CDR1 and CDR2 from the germline V gene are SGHDT and YYEEEE. CDR3 in amino acids: CASSSAQVIPTQYF. The CDR3 DNA follows: TGTGCCAGCAGCTCTGCCCAGGTGATACCGACCCAGTACTTC.

V and J are TRBV28 and TRBJ2-5; the D is unclear. This CDR3 has 14 amino acids. Trimming took 5 bases from V and 5 from J, leaving 15 bases between them. CDR1 and CDR2 from the germline V gene are MDHEN and SYDVKM. CDR3 nucleotides: TGTGCCAGCAGTGCCACAAGATTCCTGGAGACCCAGTACTTC. Translated, it gives CASSATRFLETQYF.

J is TRBJ1-1 and V is TRBV12-3 or TRBV12-4; D unresolved. The V gene lost 1 base and the J gene lost 4 bases, with 7 bases spanning the gap. The CDR3 spans 13 residues. In DNA, the CDR3 is TGTGCCAGCAGTTTAGGCCTGCCCACTGAAGCTTTCTTT. Protein: CASSLGLPTEAFF.

The V call is TRBV5-4, the J call TRBJ1-6; the D is unclear. The ends were cut back, 4 bases at V and 14 bases at J, with 13 bases in the middle. Germline-derived CDR1 and CDR2 are SGHNT and YYREEE (reference sequence). This CDR3 has 12 amino acids. The CDR3 loop is CASSQHPLTLHF. The CDR3 region has the DNA TGTGCCAGCAGCCAACACCCTCTCACCCTCCACTTT.

This sequence joins TRBV20-1 and TRBJ1-5; TRBD1 matches at 8 bases. This CDR3 has 13 residues. Germline CDR1 and CDR2: DFQATT and SNEGSKA (reference sequence). V was clipped by 3 bases and J by 6 bases; unmatched bases: 4. The CDR3 region has the DNA TGCAGTGCTAGTTCGACAGGGGCTCAGCCCCAGCATTTT. This sequence encodes CSASSTGAQPQHF.

The chain couples TRBV23-1 to TRBJ2-1; a possible D gene is TRBD1 (5 bases). TRBV23-1 is flagged as an ORF with uncertain function. V lost 2 bases to trimming and J lost 14 bases, with 28 bases between them. The CDR3 has 17 residues. The CDR3 region is CASSQGRVVLSLGPKFF. The CDR3 region has the DNA TGCGCCAGCAGTCAAGGCAGGGTCGTACTAAGTCTCGGCCCTAAGTTCTTC.

The chain couples TRBV4-1 to TRBJ1-2; D is ambiguous. The germline V gene has CDR1 MGHRA and CDR2 YSYEKL. Trimming took off 1 base at V and 2 bases at J, with 11 bases between the two ends. The CDR3 runs to 15 residues. The CDR3 DNA follows: TGCGCCAGCAGCCAAGGGTCGGGGTGGAACTATGGCTACACCTTC. Translating it yields CASSQGSGWNYGYTF.

V is TRBV28 and J is TRBJ1-1; D uncertain. Trimming pared 2 bases from V and 4 bases from J, leaving 8 bases between. The germline V gene has CDR1 MDHEN and CDR2 SYDVKM. The CDR3 is 13 amino acids. The CDR3 loop is CASSLTASTEAFF. CDR3 coding DNA: TGTGCCAGCAGTTTAACGGCGTCCACTGAAGCTTTCTTT. The full variable domain, completed using reference TRBV28 and TRBJ1-1, is DVKVTQSSRYLVKRTGEKVFLECVQDMDHENMFWYRQDPGLGLRLIYFSYDVKMKEKGDIPEGYSVSREKKERFSLILESASTNQTSMYLCASSLTASTEAFFGQGTRLTVV.

The V and J genes are TRBV3-1 (or the pseudogene TRBV3-2) and TRBJ2-1; no firm D call. Germline lookup yields CDR1 LGHDT and CDR2 YNNKEL (reference sequence). Between the trimmed V and J ends, which lost 1 base and 10 bases, there was a span of 5 bases. This CDR3 is 11 amino acids long. CDR3 DNA sequence: TGTGCCAGCAGCCAAGGGGTGGAGCAGTTCTTC. Translated: CASSQGVEQFF.

This chain links TRBV10-3 with TRBJ2-1; possibly TRBD1 for D (6 bases). Germline V gives CDR1 ENHRY, CDR2 SYGVKD. This CDR3 has 15 amino acids. Trimming removed 2 bases from V and 3 bases from J, with 11 bases in between. The CDR3 is CAISELTGIYNEQFF. DNA of the CDR3: TGTGCCATCAGTGAGCTTACAGGGATCTACAATGAGCAGTTCTTC.

The chain employs TRBV6-5 and TRBJ1-4; the D is unclear. The CDR3 totals 14 residues. V was trimmed by 2 bases and J by 0 bases, leaving 4 bases between them. CDR1 is MNHEY, CDR2 SVGAGI, per germline. The CDR3 region is CASSYTPTNEKLFF. The CDR3, as DNA: TGTGCCAGCAGTTACACCCCAACTAATGAAAAACTGTTTTTT.

The gene calls are TRBV6-5 and TRBJ1-1; maybe TRBD1 (5 bases). Trimming took 0 bases from V and 7 from J, leaving 6 bases between them. From germline, CDR1 is MNHEY and CDR2 SVGAGI. This CDR3 spans 12 amino acids. In nucleotides, the CDR3 is TGTGCCAGCAGTTACTCCACAGGTGAAGCTTTCTTT. Translated: CASSYSTGEAFF.

This chain connects TRBV12-3 or TRBV12-4 to TRBJ1-5; D is ambiguous. This CDR3 region has 13 residues. V shed 1 base and J shed 6 bases, with 7 bases lying between them. In DNA form, the CDR3 reads TGTGCCAGCAGTTTAGAAGTCCGTCAGCCCCAGCATTTT. Protein product: CASSLEVRQPQHF.

The rearrangement uses TRBV10-3 and TRBJ1-4; D is ambiguous. This CDR3 is 14 amino acids long. Per germline, CDR1 ENHRY and CDR2 SYGVKD. Trimming took off 2 bases at V and 7 bases at J, with 11 bases between the two ends. The CDR3 nucleotides are TGTGCCATCAGTGAGCCTCGGAAGAGTGAAAAACTGTTTTTT. Translation: CAISEPRKSEKLFF.

The genes are TRBV27 and TRBJ2-7; 8 bases are shared with TRBD2. Germline V gene data show CDR1 as MNHEY and CDR2 as SMNVEV (reference sequence). The length of the CDR3 is 15 residues. Trimming took 6 bases from V and 5 from J; bases not matched to a gene: 12. The chain's CDR3 is CASRMVSGSPHEQYF. The CDR3 DNA reads TGTGCCAGCAGGATGGTGAGCGGGAGCCCCCACGAGCAGTACTTC.